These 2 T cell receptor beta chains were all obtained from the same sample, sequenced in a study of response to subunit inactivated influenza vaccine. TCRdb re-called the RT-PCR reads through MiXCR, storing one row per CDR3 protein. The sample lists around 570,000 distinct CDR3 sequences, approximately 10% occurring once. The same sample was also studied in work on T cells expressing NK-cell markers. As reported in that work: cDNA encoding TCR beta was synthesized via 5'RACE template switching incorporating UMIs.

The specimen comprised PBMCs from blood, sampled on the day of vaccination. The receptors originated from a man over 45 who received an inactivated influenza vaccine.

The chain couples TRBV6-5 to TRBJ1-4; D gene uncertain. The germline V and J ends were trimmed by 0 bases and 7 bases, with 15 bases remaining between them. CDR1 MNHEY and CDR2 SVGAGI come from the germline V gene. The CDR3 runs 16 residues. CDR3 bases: TGTGCCAGCAGTTACTCGAGGGCAGCCCCTGTTGAAAAACTGTTTTTT. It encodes CASSYSRAAPVEKLFF.

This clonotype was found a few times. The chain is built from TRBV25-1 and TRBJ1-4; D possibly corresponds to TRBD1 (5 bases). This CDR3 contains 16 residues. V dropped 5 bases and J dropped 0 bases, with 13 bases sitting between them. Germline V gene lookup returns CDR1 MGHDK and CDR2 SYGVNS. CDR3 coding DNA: TGTGCCAGCAGTTGGAGGGGCGGTGCAACTAATGAAAAACTGTTTTTT. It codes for CASSWRGGATNEKLFF.